The 18 T cell receptor beta chains in this list originate from one sample, sequenced in a study of T-cell reconstitution after alpha-beta-depleted transplantation in children. TCRbeta library preparation incorporated unique molecular identifiers. Via MiXCR, TCRdb re-called the PCR reads, giving one row per CDR3 protein. Here the sample spans 700,000 to 850,000 distinct CDR3 sequences, approximately 15% being singletons. The starting material was PBMCs, mostly from graft donor cells, obtained 360 days after TCRalphabeta/CD19-depleted stem cell transplant. Source of these receptors: a male patient younger than 18 who had a stem cell transplant for acute lymphoblastic leukemia, so the T cells may come from the graft donor.

A word on this clonotype: A clone one base away is much larger, so this may be a read error. The gene calls are TRBV20-1 and TRBJ2-7; 7 nucleotides align to TRBD1. Germline assignment: CDR1 DFQATT and CDR2 SNEGSKA (reference sequence). The CDR3 runs to 13 residues. In DNA, the CDR3 is TGCAGCCTACTTTACAGGGGCCTAAACGAGCAGTACTTC. Translated: CSLLYRGLNEQYF.

The chain employs TRBV20-1 and TRBJ2-5; D is perhaps TRBD1 (6 bases). CDR1 DFQATT and CDR2 SNEGSKA come from the germline V gene (reference sequence). Trimming took off 3 bases at V and 8 bases at J, with 19 bases between the two ends. The CDR3 loop spans 14 amino acids. The CDR3 nucleotides read TGCAGTGCTAGCACAGGGAGACCGCGTGGAACCCAGTACTTC. Translation: CSASTGRPRGTQYF.

V and J are TRBV6-1 and TRBJ2-1, with D perhaps TRBD2 (6 bases). The germline CDR1 and CDR2 sequences are MNHNS and SASEGT. CDR3 size: 15 residues. The V end lost 5 bases, the J end lost 0 bases, and 11 bases lay between the germline ends. The CDR3 loop reads CASSRDSVSYNEQFF. The DNA of the CDR3 is TGTGCCAGCAGTAGGGACTCCGTCTCCTACAATGAGCAGTTCTTC.

This rearrangement joins TRBV3-1 to TRBJ2-7; 8 positions match TRBD2. The germline V gene encodes CDR1 LGHDT and CDR2 YNNKEL (reference sequence). The CDR3 spans 16 residues. V shed 3 bases and J 0 bases; nucleotides not matched to a gene: 7. The CDR3 loop reads CASSHVAGTFSYEQYF. Written as DNA, the CDR3 is TGTGCCAGCAGCCATGTAGCGGGAACCTTCTCCTACGAGCAGTACTTC.

This clonotype was found a few times. The chain couples TRBV29-1 to TRBJ2-7, with TRBD1 as a possible D gene (5 bases). Trimming shortened V by 2 bases and J by 2 bases, and 25 bases separated the two germline ends. The CDR3 is 18 residues long. The V gene's germline CDR1 is SQVTM and CDR2 ANQGSEA. The CDR3 loop reads CSVELGQGRGPLPYEQYF. The DNA for the CDR3 is TGCAGCGTTGAACTTGGACAAGGTCGAGGCCCCCTCCCCTACGAGCAGTACTTC.

V gene TRBV5-2 combines with J gene TRBJ1-5. TRBV5-2 is annotated as a pseudogene. CDR3 length: 16 residues. The CDR3 DNA reads TGTGCCAGCAACCCCGAGCTAGGCCAATATAATCAGCCCCAGCATTTT. This translates into CASNPELGQYNQPQHF.

This clonotype was observed many times. CDR3 nucleotides: TGTGCCAGCAGCTTAGCTAGCCCTTATCGCCTAGCGGGTGGGGACACAGATACGCAGTATTTT. Its protein product is CASSLASPYRLAGGDTDTQYF. V usage is TRBV7-2 and J usage is TRBJ2-3, with 8 bases identical to TRBD2. The CDR3 loop spans 21 amino acids. Germline-derived CDR1 and CDR2 are SGHTA and FQGNSA. After removal of 0 bases from V and 2 bases from J, the junction contained 19 bases not matched to a gene.

The chain carries TRBV20-1 and TRBJ1-2; D uncertain. The V gene lost 3 bases and the J gene lost 3 bases, with 26 bases spanning the gap. Germline V gives CDR1 DFQATT, CDR2 SNEGSKA (reference sequence). There are 18 residues in the CDR3. The CDR3 DNA is TGCAGTGCTAGTTTACGGGGTTCAGGAGGATCCAACTACTATGGCTACACCTTC. It is translated as CSASLRGSGGSNYYGYTF.

Comments on this clonotype: A much larger clone differs by one base, so this may be a read error. This chain connects TRBV7-9 to TRBJ1-1, with TRBD1 matching 7 bases. Germline V gene lookup returns CDR1 SEHNR and CDR2 FQNEAQ (reference sequence). This CDR3 is 13 amino acids long. CDR3 in DNA: TGTGCCTGCAGCTTCTCAGGGGGCACTGAAGCTTTCTTT. This gives the protein CACSFSGGTEAFF.

This clonotype was detected only a few times. The CDR3 loop is CASSQGWAYEQYF. CDR3 nucleotide sequence: TGTGCCAGCAGCCAAGGGTGGGCCTACGAGCAGTACTTC. The chain is built from TRBV3-1 and TRBJ2-7, with D unclear. The CDR3 has 13 residues. The V and J ends lost 1 base and 2 bases respectively, with 6 bases between them. From germline, CDR1 is LGHDT and CDR2 YNNKEL (reference sequence).

The J gene is TRBJ2-3, the V gene TRBV20-1, with 9 bases identical to TRBD2. The CDR3 loop spans 15 amino acids. In germline, CDR1 is DFQATT, CDR2 SNEGSKA (reference sequence). Unmatched junction bases numbered 10, after V lost 6 bases and J lost 3 bases. CDR3 residues: CSAIDLAGWTDTQYF. CDR3 DNA sequence: TGCAGTGCGATAGATCTAGCGGGATGGACAGATACGCAGTATTTT.

This clonotype has more than one count but fewer than ten. V and J are TRBV29-1 and TRBJ1-1, with D perhaps matching TRBD1 (5 bases). Germline values: CDR1 SQVTM, CDR2 ANQGSEA. V lost 6 bases, J lost 1 base, and 18 bases lay in between. This CDR3 has 15 residues. Here the CDR3 reads CSVKGVSGPNTEAFF. The DNA of the CDR3 is TGCAGCGTAAAAGGGGTATCAGGCCCGAACACTGAAGCTTTCTTT.

This chain uses TRBV13 with TRBJ2-7, with TRBD2 identical over 10 bases. The germline V gene has CDR1 PRHDT and CDR2 FYEKMQ (reference sequence). This CDR3 contains 16 residues. Germline trimming cut 3 bases from V and 3 bases from J; bases unmatched to any gene: 8. CDR3 in amino acids: CASSFLGGTSDYEQYF. For the CDR3, the DNA is TGTGCCAGCAGCTTCCTAGGGGGGACTAGCGACTACGAGCAGTACTTC.

The chain is built from TRBV20-1 and TRBJ1-1; D ambiguous. V was cut by 3 bases and J by 11 bases, with 10 bases left in between. The CDR3 has 10 residues. Germline V gene lookup returns CDR1 DFQATT and CDR2 SNEGSKA (reference sequence). CDR3 nucleotide sequence: TGCAGTGCTAGGGTTGGAGTGGCTTTCTTT. Amino acid sequence: CSARVGVAFF.

In this sample, this clonotype turned up a few times. The J gene is TRBJ1-1, the V gene TRBV6-2 or TRBV6-3; unclear D gene. Germline-derived CDR1 and CDR2 are MNHEY and SVGEGT. V was clipped by 6 bases and J by 0 bases, with 17 bases between them. The CDR3 loop spans 16 amino acids. CDR3 loop: CASSPPLHHMNTEAFF. The CDR3 coding sequence is TGTGCCAGCAGCCCGCCCCTACACCATATGAACACTGAAGCTTTCTTT.

This clonotype was recorded at least ten times. The chain carries TRBV2 and TRBJ2-7; D is perhaps TRBD1 (5 bases). V dropped 2 bases and J dropped 3 bases, with 8 bases sitting between them. CDR3 length: 13 amino acids. Germline values: CDR1 SNHLY, CDR2 FYNNEI. The chain's CDR3 is CASSETRVYEQYF. As DNA, the CDR3 is TGTGCCAGCAGTGAAACCAGGGTCTACGAGCAGTACTTC.

This clonotype was seen ten or more times. The genes are TRBV28 and TRBJ2-7; 9 bases agree with TRBD1. Germline V gives CDR1 MDHEN, CDR2 SYDVKM. V was pared by 7 bases and J by 2 bases, with 9 bases of the junction left unmatched. CDR3 size: 15 residues. CDR3 nucleotide sequence: TGTGCCAGCAAATCACCGGGACAGGGCCCCTACGAGCAGTACTTC. Its translation: CASKSPGQGPYEQYF.

There are a few counts of this clonotype. The chain couples TRBV7-8 to TRBJ2-5; 7 bases are shared with TRBD1. The J segment lost 6 bases and the V segment lost 5 bases, leaving 18 bases of the junction unmatched. Germline CDR1 and CDR2: SGHVS and FQNEAQ. There are 17 residues in the CDR3. In DNA form, the CDR3 reads TGTGCCAGCAGCGTGGGACAGAGGACGAGGTGGGACAAGACCCAGTACTTC. Translation gives CASSVGQRTRWDKTQYF.